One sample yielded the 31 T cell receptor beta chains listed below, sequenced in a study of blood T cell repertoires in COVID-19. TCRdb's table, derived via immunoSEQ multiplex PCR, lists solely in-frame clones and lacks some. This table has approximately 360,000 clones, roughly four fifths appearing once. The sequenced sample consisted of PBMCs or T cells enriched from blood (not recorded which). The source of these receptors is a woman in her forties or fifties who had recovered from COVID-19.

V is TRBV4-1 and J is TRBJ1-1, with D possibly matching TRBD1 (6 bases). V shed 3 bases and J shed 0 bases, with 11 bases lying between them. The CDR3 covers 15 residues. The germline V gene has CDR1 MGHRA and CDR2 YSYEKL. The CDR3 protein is CASSHITGLNTEAFF. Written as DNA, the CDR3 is TGCGCCAGCAGCCACATTACAGGGTTGAACACTGAAGCTTTCTTT.

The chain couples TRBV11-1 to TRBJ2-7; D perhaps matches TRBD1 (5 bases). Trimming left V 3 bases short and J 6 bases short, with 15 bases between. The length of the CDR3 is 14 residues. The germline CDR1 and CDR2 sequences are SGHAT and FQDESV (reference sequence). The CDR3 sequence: CASSFGQGRLEQYF. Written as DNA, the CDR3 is TGTGCCAGCAGCTTTGGTCAGGGCCGTCTCGAGCAGTACTTC.

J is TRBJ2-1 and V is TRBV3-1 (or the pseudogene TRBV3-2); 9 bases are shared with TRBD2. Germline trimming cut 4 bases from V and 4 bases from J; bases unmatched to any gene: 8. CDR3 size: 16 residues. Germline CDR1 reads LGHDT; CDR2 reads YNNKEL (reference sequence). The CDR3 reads CASSPRGGQTYNEQFF. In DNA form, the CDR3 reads TGTGCCAGCAGCCCGCGGGGGGGGCAGACGTACAATGAGCAGTTCTTC.

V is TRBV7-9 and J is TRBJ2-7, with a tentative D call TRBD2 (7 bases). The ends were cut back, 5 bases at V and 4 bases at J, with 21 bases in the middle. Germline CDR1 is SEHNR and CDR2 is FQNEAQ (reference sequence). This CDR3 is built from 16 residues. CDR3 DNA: TGTGCCAGCAGCCCTGGGGGCGGGGGCGAGACATACGAGCAGTACTTC. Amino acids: CASSPGGGGETYEQYF.

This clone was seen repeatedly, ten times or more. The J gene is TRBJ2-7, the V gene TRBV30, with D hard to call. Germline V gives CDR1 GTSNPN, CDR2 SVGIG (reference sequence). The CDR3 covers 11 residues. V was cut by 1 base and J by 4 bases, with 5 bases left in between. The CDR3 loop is CAWSAEYEQYF. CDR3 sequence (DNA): TGTGCCTGGAGTGCTGAGTACGAGCAGTACTTC.

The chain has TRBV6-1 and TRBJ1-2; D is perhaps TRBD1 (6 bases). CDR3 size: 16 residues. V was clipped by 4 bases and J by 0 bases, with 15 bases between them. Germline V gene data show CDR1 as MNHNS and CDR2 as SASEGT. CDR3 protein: CASSATLQGANYGYTF. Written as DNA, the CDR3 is TGTGCCAGCAGTGCGACTCTACAGGGAGCTAACTATGGCTACACCTTC.

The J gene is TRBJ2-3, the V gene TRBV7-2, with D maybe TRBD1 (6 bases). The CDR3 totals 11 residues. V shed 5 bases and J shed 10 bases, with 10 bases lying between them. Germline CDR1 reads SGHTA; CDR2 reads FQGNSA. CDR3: CASSPKGAQYF. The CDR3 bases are TGTGCCAGCAGCCCTAAGGGGGCGCAGTATTTT.

The CDR3 loop is CASSGRRQGRWTEAFF. The DNA of the CDR3 is TGTGCCAGTAGTGGACGTCGCCAGGGGCGTTGGACTGAAGCTTTCTTT. The rearrangement links TRBV19 to TRBJ1-1; D perhaps matches TRBD1 (6 bases). CDR1 and CDR2 (germline): LNHDA, SQIVND (reference sequence). Trimming took off 5 bases at V and 5 bases at J, with 21 bases between the two ends. This CDR3 is 16 amino acids long.

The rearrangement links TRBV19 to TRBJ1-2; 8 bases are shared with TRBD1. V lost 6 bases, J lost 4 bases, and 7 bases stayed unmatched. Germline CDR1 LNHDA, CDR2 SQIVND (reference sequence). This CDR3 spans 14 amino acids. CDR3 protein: CASRTGVGGYGYTF. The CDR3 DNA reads TGTGCCAGTAGGACAGGGGTAGGTGGCTATGGCTACACCTTC.

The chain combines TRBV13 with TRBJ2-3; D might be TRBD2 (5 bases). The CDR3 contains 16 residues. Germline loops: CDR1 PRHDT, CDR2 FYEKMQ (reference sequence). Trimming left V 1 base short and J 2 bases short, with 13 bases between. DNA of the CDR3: TGTGCCAGCAGCTTAGACCACGGGAAGCCCACAGATACGCAGTATTTT. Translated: CASSLDHGKPTDTQYF.

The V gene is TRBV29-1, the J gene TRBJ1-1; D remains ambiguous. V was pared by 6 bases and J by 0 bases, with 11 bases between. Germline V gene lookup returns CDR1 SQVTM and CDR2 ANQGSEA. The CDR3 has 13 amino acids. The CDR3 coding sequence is TGCAGCGTGGAGGCCGTTATGAACACTGAAGCTTTCTTT. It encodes CSVEAVMNTEAFF.

Here the CDR3 reads CASSFDGRVGEKLFF. The CDR3 coding sequence is TGCGCCAGCAGCTTTGATGGCAGGGTGGGCGAAAAACTGTTTTTT. The chain has TRBV5-1 and TRBJ1-4; D may be TRBD1 (5 bases). Trimming shortened V by 2 bases and J by 8 bases, and 16 bases separated the two germline ends. The length of the CDR3 is 15 residues. CDR1 and CDR2 from the germline V gene are SGHRS and YFSETQ.

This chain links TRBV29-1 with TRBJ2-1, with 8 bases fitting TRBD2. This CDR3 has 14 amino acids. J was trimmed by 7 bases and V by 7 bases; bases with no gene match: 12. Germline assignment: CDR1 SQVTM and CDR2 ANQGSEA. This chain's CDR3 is CSGAVGAGGNEQFF. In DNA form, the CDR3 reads TGCAGCGGTGCTGTCGGGGCGGGAGGTAATGAGCAGTTCTTC.

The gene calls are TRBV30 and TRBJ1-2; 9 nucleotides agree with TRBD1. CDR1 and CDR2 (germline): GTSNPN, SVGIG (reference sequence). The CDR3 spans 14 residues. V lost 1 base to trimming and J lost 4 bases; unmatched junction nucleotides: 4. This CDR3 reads CAWSGDRASYGYTF. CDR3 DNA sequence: TGTGCCTGGAGTGGGGACAGGGCCAGCTATGGCTACACCTTC.

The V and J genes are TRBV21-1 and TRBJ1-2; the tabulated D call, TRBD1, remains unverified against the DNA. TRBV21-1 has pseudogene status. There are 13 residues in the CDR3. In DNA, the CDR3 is TGTGCCAGCAGAGGGGACAGTAGGAATGGCTACACCTTC. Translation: CASRGDSRNGYTF.

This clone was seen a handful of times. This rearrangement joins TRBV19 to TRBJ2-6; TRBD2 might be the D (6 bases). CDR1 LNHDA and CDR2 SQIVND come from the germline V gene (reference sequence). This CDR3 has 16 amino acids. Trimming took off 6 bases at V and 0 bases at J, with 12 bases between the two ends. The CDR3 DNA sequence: TGTGCCAGTAGCGGGGGTGTACTCTCTGGGGCCAACGTCCTGACTTTC. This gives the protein CASSGGVLSGANVLTF.

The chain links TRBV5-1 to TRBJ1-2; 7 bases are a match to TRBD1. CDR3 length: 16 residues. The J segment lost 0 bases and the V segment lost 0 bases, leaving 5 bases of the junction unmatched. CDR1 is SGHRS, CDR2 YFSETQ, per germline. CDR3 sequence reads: CASSLAPGQTNYGYTF. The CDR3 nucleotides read TGCGCCAGCAGCTTGGCACCGGGACAGACTAACTATGGCTACACCTTC.

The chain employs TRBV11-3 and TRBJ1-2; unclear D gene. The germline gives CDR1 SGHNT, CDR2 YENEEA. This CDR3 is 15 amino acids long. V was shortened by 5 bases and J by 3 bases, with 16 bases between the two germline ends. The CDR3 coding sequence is TGTGCCAGCAGCCAGAGAGGAACGGTGGACTATGGCTACACCTTC. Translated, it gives CASSQRGTVDYGYTF. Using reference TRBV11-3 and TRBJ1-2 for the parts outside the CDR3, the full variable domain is EAGVVQSPRYKIIEKKQPVAFWCNPISGHNTLYWYLQNLGQGPELLIRYENEEAVDDSQLPKDRFSAERLKGVDSTLKIQPAELGDSAVYLCASSQRGTVDYGYTFGSGTRLTVV.

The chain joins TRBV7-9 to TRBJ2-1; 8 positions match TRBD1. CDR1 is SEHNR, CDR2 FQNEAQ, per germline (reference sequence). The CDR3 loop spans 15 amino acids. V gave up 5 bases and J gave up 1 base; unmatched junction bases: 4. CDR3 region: CASSPQGASYNEQFF. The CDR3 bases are TGTGCCAGCAGCCCTCAGGGGGCATCCTACAATGAGCAGTTCTTC.

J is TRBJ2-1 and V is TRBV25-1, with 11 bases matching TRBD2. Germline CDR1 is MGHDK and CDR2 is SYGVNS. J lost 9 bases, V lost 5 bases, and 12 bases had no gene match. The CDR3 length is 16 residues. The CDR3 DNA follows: TGTGCCAGCAGTCACCGTGGGGTAGCGGGAGGGGGTGAGCAGTTCTTC. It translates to CASSHRGVAGGGEQFF. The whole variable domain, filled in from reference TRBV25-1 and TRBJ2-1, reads EADIYQTPRYLVIGTGKKITLECSQTMGHDKMYWYQQDPGMELHLIHYSYGVNSTEKGDLSSESTVSRIRTEHFPLTLESARPSHTSQYLCASSHRGVAGGGEQFFGPGTRLTVL.

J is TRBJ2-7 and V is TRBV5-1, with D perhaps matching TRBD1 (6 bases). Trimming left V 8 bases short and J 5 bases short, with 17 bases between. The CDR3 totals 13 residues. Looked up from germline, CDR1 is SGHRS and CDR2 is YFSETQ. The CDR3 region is CASTGQKDNEQYF. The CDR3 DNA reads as TGCGCCAGTACGGGACAAAAAGACAACGAGCAGTACTTC. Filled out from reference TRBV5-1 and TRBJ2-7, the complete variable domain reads KAGVTQTPRYLIKTRGQQVTLSCSPISGHRSVSWYQQTPGQGLQFLFEYFSETQRNKGNFPGRFSGRQFSNSRSEMNVSTLELGDSALYLCASTGQKDNEQYFGPGTRLTVT.

This chain's CDR3 is CASSVSPGEANYGYTF. The CDR3, as DNA: TGTGCCAGCAGCGTATCCCCGGGAGAAGCTAACTATGGCTACACCTTC. This sequence joins TRBV9 and TRBJ1-2; D remains ambiguous. This CDR3 comprises 16 residues. The germline CDR1 and CDR2 sequences are SGDLS and YYNGEE. V was shortened by 1 base and J by 0 bases, with 13 bases between the two germline ends.

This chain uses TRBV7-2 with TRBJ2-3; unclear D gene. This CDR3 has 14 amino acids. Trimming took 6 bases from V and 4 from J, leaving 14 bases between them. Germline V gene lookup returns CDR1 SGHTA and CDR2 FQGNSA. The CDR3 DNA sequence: TGTGCCAGCAGGCCGGCGAGGATTCCAGATACGCAGTATTTT. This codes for CASRPARIPDTQYF.

CDR3 region: CASSQGVGLAGEQFF. The CDR3 region has the DNA TGTGCCAGCAGCCAAGGGGTGGGGCTAGCGGGTGAGCAGTTCTTC. The chain recombines TRBV4-2 with TRBJ2-1; 8 positions agree with TRBD2. CDR3 size: 15 residues. V lost 1 base and J lost 9; bases outside the gene matches: 8. Germline-derived CDR1 and CDR2 are LGHNA and YNFKEQ.

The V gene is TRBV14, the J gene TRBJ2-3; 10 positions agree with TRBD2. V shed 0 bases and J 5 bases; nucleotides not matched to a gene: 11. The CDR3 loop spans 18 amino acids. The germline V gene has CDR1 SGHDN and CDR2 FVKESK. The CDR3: CASSQEIRLAGEGDTQYF. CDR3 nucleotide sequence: TGTGCCAGCAGCCAAGAAATAAGGCTAGCGGGAGAGGGAGATACGCAGTATTTT.

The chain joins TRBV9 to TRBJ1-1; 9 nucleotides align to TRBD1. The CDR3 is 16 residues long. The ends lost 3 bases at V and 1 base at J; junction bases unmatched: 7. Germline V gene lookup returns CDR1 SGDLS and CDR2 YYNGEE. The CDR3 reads CASSDRGRVRNTEAFF. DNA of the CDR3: TGTGCCAGCAGCGACAGGGGGCGCGTAAGGAACACTGAAGCTTTCTTT.

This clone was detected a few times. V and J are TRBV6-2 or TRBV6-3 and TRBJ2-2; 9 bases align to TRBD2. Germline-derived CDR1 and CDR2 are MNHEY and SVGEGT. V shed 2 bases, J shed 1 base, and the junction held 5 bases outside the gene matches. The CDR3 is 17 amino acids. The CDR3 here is CASSYASGILNTGELFF. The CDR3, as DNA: TGTGCCAGCAGTTACGCTAGCGGGATCCTGAACACCGGGGAGCTGTTTTTT.

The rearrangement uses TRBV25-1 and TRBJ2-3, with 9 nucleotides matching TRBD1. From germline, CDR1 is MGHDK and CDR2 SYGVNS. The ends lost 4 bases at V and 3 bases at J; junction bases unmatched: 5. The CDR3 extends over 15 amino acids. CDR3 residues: CASSAAQGATDTQYF. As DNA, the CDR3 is TGTGCCAGCAGTGCCGCACAGGGGGCGACAGATACGCAGTATTTT.

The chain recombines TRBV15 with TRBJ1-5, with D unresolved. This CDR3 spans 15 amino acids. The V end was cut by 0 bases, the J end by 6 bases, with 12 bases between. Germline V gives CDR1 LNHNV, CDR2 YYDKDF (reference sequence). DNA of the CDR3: TGTGCCACCAGCAGAGAGGGCGGGCTAACTCAGCCCCAGCATTTT. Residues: CATSREGGLTQPQHF.

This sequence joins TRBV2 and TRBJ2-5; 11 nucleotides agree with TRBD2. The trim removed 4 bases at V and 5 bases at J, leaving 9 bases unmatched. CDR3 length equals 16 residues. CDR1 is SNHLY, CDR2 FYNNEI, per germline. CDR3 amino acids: CASSVDSGGVGETQYF. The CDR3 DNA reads TGTGCCAGCAGTGTGGATAGCGGGGGGGTAGGGGAGACCCAGTACTTC.

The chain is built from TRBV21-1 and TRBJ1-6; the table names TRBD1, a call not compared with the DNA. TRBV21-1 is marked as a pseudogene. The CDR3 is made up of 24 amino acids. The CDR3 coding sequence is TGTGCCAGCAGCAAACTACAGGGTGAGGGTCTTGGTACCCGAGGTGTACCTTTGAATTCACCCCTCCACTTT. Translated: CASSKLQGEGLGTRGVPLNSPLHF.